These T cell receptor beta chains were read from a single sample in a study of beta chain features in type 1 diabetes. Data came from immunoSEQ multiplex PCR; TCRdb stores just in-frame clones and leaves some out. The sample gives about 700,000 clones, about an eighth of which show up once; about 0.02% is in the top ten. Source material: naive CD4+ T cells from blood. Every receptor here comes from a young man with type 1 diabetes. The CDR3 runs from the conserved cysteine through the conserved F or W. The order of the fields is V gene, clone size, D gene, J gene, CDR3 protein, CDR3 DNA. D genes are given only for firm matches. Part of the rows lack a size; the others show once, few, many or a class for expanded clones.

TRBV29-1	few	TRBD1	TRBJ1-2	CSVPGGSVNYGYTF	TGCAGCGTTCCAGGGGGTAGCGTTAACTATGGCTACACCTTC
TRBV5-1	.	TRBD1	TRBJ2-5	CASSSLGQYQETQYF	TGCGCCAGCAGCTCGTTGGGACAGTACCAAGAGACCCAGTACTTC
TRBV11-3	few	TRBD1	TRBJ2-3	CASSPGQGSTDTQYF	TGTGCCAGCAGCCCTGGACAGGGGAGCACAGATACGCAGTATTTT
TRBV23-1	few	.	TRBJ1-4	CASSQYGGPPTSNEKLFF	TGCGCCAGCAGTCAATACGGGGGCCCCCCTACCTCTAATGAAAAACTGTTTTTT
TRBV5-1	.	TRBD2	TRBJ2-3	CASSSLAGSTDTQYF	TGCGCCAGCAGCAGTCTAGCGGGGAGCACAGATACGCAGTATTTT
TRBV10-1	few	TRBD2	TRBJ2-2	CASSAIAGTGELFF	TGCGCCAGCAGTGCAATAGCGGGGACCGGGGAGCTGTTTTTT
TRBV29-1	.	.	TRBJ1-2	CSVEVATGVGGYTF	TGCAGCGTTGAAGTTGCGACAGGAGTCGGTGGCTACACCTTC
TRBV4-1	few	.	TRBJ1-2	CASSLVGAGDGYTF	TGCGCCAGCAGCCTCGTCGGGGCGGGGGATGGCTACACCTTC
TRBV2	.	.	TRBJ1-1	CAITPDGPQAFF	TGTGCCATTACACCGGACGGACCCCAAGCTTTCTTT
TRBV25-1	few	.	TRBJ1-5	CASSRAHSNQPQHF	TGTGCCAGCAGCAGGGCCCATAGCAATCAGCCCCAGCATTTT
TRBV28	few	TRBD1	TRBJ1-5	CASSGGGPSNQPQHF	TGTGCCAGCAGTGGAGGGGGCCCTAGCAATCAGCCCCAGCATTTT
TRBV6-6	.	.	TRBJ2-1	CASRQIQGFDDNEQFF	TGTGCCAGCAGACAGATACAGGGTTTCGATGACAATGAGCAGTTCTTC
TRBV29-1	.	.	TRBJ2-1	CSVEKASANNEQFF	TGCAGCGTTGAAAAGGCGTCGGCTAACAATGAGCAGTTCTTC
TRBV7-9	.	.	TRBJ1-1	CASSREAEAFF	TGTGCCAGCAGTCGGGAAGCCGAAGCTTTCTTT
TRBV19	.	.	TRBJ1-2	CASSTPNRAGYTF	TGTGCCAGTAGTACACCAAACAGGGCCGGCTACACCTTC
TRBV7-3	few	.	TRBJ1-2	CASSSQGYGYTF	TGTGCCAGCAGCTCCCAGGGGTATGGCTACACCTTC
TRBV5-1	few	.	TRBJ2-7	CASSYKYEQYF	TGCGCCAGCAGTTACAAGTACGAGCAGTACTTC
TRBV4-1	.	.	TRBJ1-1	CASSPILNTEAFF	TGCGCCAGCAGCCCTATCTTGAACACTGAAGCTTTCTTT
TRBV5-1	few	.	TRBJ1-1	CASSFTDGNTEAFF	TGCGCCAGCAGCTTCACGGACGGGAACACTGAAGCTTTCTTT
TRBV14	once	.	TRBJ1-6	CASSPNFEGPYNSPLHF	TGTGCCAGCAGCCCCAATTTCGAGGGCCCGTATAATTCACCCCTCCACTTT
TRBV10-3	.	.	TRBJ1-1	CAISVIRGAGTEAFF	TGTGCCATCAGTGTCATACGGGGGGCTGGGACTGAAGCTTTCTTT
TRBV4-1	.	.	TRBJ2-1	CASSPSRLAASAEQFF	TGCGCCAGCAGCCCCAGTAGGCTAGCTGCTTCGGCAGAGCAGTTCTTC
TRBV4-1	.	.	TRBJ2-3	CASSHVGTTDTQYF	TGCGCCAGCAGCCATGTCGGAACTACAGATACGCAGTATTTT
TRBV2	.	TRBD1	TRBJ1-1	CASTGQENTEAFF	TGTGCCAGCACCGGACAGGAGAACACTGAAGCTTTCTTT
TRBV7-8	.	.	TRBJ1-2	CASSLAQGNLANYGYTF	TGTGCCAGCAGCTTAGCACAGGGAAATTTAGCTAACTATGGCTACACCTTC
TRBV6-5	few	.	TRBJ2-7	CASSRVPGEQYF	TGTGCCAGCAGTCGGGTGCCGGGCGAGCAGTACTTC
TRBV7-2	.	TRBD2	TRBJ2-5	CASSLTTSGGETQYF	TGTGCCAGCAGCCTAACGACTAGCGGGGGGGAGACCCAGTACTTC
TRBV12-5	few	TRBD1	TRBJ2-1	CASGGGQGTGEQFF	TGTGCTAGTGGGGGAGGACAGGGAACGGGTGAGCAGTTCTTC
TRBV10-2	few	.	TRBJ1-6	CASSEDTTYNSPLHF	TGCGCCAGCAGTGAGGACACCACCTATAATTCACCCCTCCACTTT
TRBV30	.	TRBD2	TRBJ2-1	CAWSVFGGAYDEQFF	TGTGCCTGGAGTGTATTCGGGGGGGCTTACGATGAGCAGTTCTTC
TRBV20-1	few	.	TRBJ1-5	CSAAGGQPQHF	TGCAGTGCGGCTGGGGGGCAGCCCCAGCATTTT
TRBV29-1	few	.	TRBJ1-1	CSVDASLGFF	TGCAGCGTTGATGCCTCCCTCGGTTTCTTT
TRBV4-1	.	.	TRBJ2-3	CASSQLGTGTDTQYF	TGCGCCAGCAGCCAGCTCGGGACTGGCACAGATACGCAGTATTTT
TRBV7-6	few	TRBD1	TRBJ1-6	CASSLVGQGRAGPLHF	TGTGCCAGCAGCTTAGTAGGACAGGGCCGAGCGGGACCCCTCCACTTT
TRBV2	few	.	TRBJ1-6	CASSEWGSPLHF	TGTGCCAGCAGTGAATGGGGTTCACCCCTCCACTTT
TRBV18	few	TRBD2	TRBJ2-5	CASSPESGGGETQYF	TGTGCCAGCTCACCGGAGAGCGGGGGTGGAGAGACCCAGTACTTC
TRBV5-1	.	.	TRBJ1-1	CASSAGFDTEAFF	TGCGCCAGCAGCGCAGGGTTCGATACTGAAGCTTTCTTT
TRBV7-9	few	TRBD1	TRBJ1-5	CASSDRDHQPQHF	TGTGCCAGCTCGGACAGGGATCATCAGCCCCAGCATTTT
TRBV6-1	few	.	TRBJ2-5	CASSERGGETQYF	TGTGCCAGCAGTGAAAGGGGGGGAGAGACCCAGTACTTC
TRBV27	.	.	TRBJ2-7	CASSARQDQKYF	TGTGCCAGCAGTGCCAGACAGGACCAAAAGTACTTC
TRBV25-1	.	.	TRBJ1-1	CASSETTGTEAFF	TGTGCCAGCAGTGAGACCACGGGGACTGAAGCTTTCTTT
TRBV10-3	.	.	TRBJ1-5	CAISQSNQPQHF	TGTGCCATCAGCCAATCCAATCAGCCCCAGCATTTT
TRBV28	.	.	TRBJ1-5	CASSTTQPQHF	TGTGCCAGCAGCACGACACAGCCCCAGCATTTT
TRBV28	.	.	TRBJ2-2	CASYLAQGENTGELFF	TGTGCCAGCTATTTGGCACAGGGTGAGAACACCGGGGAGCTGTTTTTT
TRBV5-4	few	TRBD1	TRBJ2-1	CASSPKTGGDEQFF	TGTGCCAGCAGCCCGAAGACAGGGGGAGATGAGCAGTTCTTC
TRBV29-1	few	.	TRBJ1-4	CSVVCATNEKLFF	TGCAGCGTTGTGTGTGCAACTAATGAAAAACTGTTTTTT
TRBV27	few	TRBD1	TRBJ2-1	CASSFRSGTVSYNEQFF	TGTGCCAGCAGTTTCCGCTCCGGGACAGTGTCCTACAATGAGCAGTTCTTC
TRBV25-1	few	TRBD1	TRBJ1-2	CASSGYSGTDSYTF	TGTGCCAGCAGTGGGTATTCTGGGACAGATAGCTACACCTTC